The source of this T cell receptor (beta chain) is a study of PD-1 blockade in mismatch repair-deficient tumors. Study context: Patients had about 13 mismatch repair-deficient cancer types and were previously treated and progressing. Findings and caveats of the study: After pembrolizumab, tumor-resident clones rose rapidly, then generally contracted before radiologic responses.

Clones were sequenced by immunoSEQ multiplex PCR, and TCRdb holds only the in-frame ones, with some missing. The sample lists about 49,000 clones, approximately 80% seen once, with roughly 3.5% in the top ten. The germline V gene encodes CDR1 PRHDT and CDR2 FYEKMQ (reference sequence). With V trimmed by 5 bases and J by 6 bases, 9 bases remained unmatched. The CDR3 consists of 16 residues. A word on this clone: Its antigen is not known.

All patients were mismatch repair deficient, assessed by either PCR or immunohistochemistry. TCR sequencing covered three patients who responded to pembrolizumab. Sequences were derived from PBMCs, sampled before pembrolizumab treatment. This rearrangement joins TRBV13 to TRBJ2-5; 13 bases fit TRBD2. The TCR was taken from an adult with mismatch repair-deficient cancer. The CDR3 sequence is CASSAGTSGIGKTQYF. In DNA form, the CDR3 reads TGTGCCAGCAGCGCAGGGACTAGCGGGATTGGTAAGACCCAGTACTTC. Supplemented by reference TRBV13 and TRBJ2-5, the full variable domain reads AAGVIQSPRHLIKEKRETATLKCYPIPRHDTVYWYQQGPGQDPQFLISFYEKMQSDKGSIPDRFSAQQFSDYHSELNMSSLELGDSALYFCASSAGTSGIGKTQYFGPGTRLLVL.